This section outlines one T cell receptor (beta chain) sequence together with its context. Its antigen remains unidentified. This CDR3 comprises 14 residues. Germline V gene sequence: CDR1 SNHLY, CDR2 FYNNEI. V was shortened by 6 bases and J by 5 bases, with 16 bases between the two germline ends. Only in-frame clones appear in the TCRdb table, and some are missing; sequencing was by immunoSEQ multiplex PCR. The data contain 110,000 to 150,000 clones, about 93% of them singletons. These data are taken from a study of T cell responses to AZD1222 COVID-19 vaccine. Study results and limitations: Females outnumbered males among donors, who were mostly white British; clonal diversity was possibly underestimated. The peak T cell response came first, and repertoires were sampled only after it. Baseline serology detected seropositivity in only six AZD1222 recipients.

The receptor comes from an adult in good health. The sample in question was peripheral blood, obtained on day 0 of AZD1222 vaccination. V and J are TRBV2 and TRBJ1-1; D is perhaps TRBD1 (5 bases). The CDR3 coding sequence is TGTGCCAGCAGGGAAAGGGGCAGTATTACTGAAGCTTTCTTT. Translating gives CASRERGSITEAFF.